Listed below are T cell receptor beta chains from one sample, sequenced in a study of T cell repertoires in cytomegalovirus infection. These TCRs are of unknown antigen specificity. TCRdb processed the reads anew with MiXCR; each CDR3 protein has one entry. The sample has fewer than 900,000 distinct CDR3 sequences, 25% to 30% seen once. Sequenced material: cultured CD8+ T cells from PBMCs, taken from culture after CMV antigen stimulation. The receptors shown here come from a human donor in good health (CMV status not recorded). Some clones in this sample may be carry-over from other donors' samples. CDR3s include the opening cysteine and the closing phenylalanine or tryptophan. The D gene is left open where the match is weak. Expanded clones get a size class; other rows say once, few or many, or leave the size out.

CDR3nt: TGTGCCAGCAGCGCGGGACAGGGGGCAGGACAGCCCCAGCATTTT
CDR3aa: CASSAGQGAGQPQHF
abundance: many
j_gene: TRBJ1-5
d_gene: TRBD1
v_gene: TRBV7-9

CDR3nt: TGTGCCAGCAGCTTGGGGGAGGCGAGCAATCAGCCCCAGCATTTT
CDR3aa: CASSLGEASNQPQHF
abundance: .
j_gene: TRBJ1-5
d_gene: .
v_gene: TRBV2

CDR3nt: TGTGCCAGCAGCGTAGTCCCGGGAGACACTGAAGCTTTCTTT
CDR3aa: CASSVVPGDTEAFF
abundance: few
j_gene: TRBJ1-1
d_gene: .
v_gene: TRBV9

CDR3nt: TGTGCCAGCAGCCCGACAGGGTTAAATTCACCCCTCCACTTT
CDR3aa: CASSPTGLNSPLHF
abundance: many
j_gene: TRBJ1-6
d_gene: TRBD1
v_gene: TRBV7-6

CDR3nt: TGTGCCAGCAGTTTAGAGATCGGATTGAACACTGAAGCTTTCTTT
CDR3aa: CASSLEIGLNTEAFF
abundance: .
j_gene: TRBJ1-1
d_gene: .
v_gene: TRBV12-3/TRBV12-4

CDR3nt: TGTGCCAGCAGCCTTACTCGGGATTTCTACGAGCAGTACTTC
CDR3aa: CASSLTRDFYEQYF
abundance: once
j_gene: TRBJ2-7
d_gene: .
v_gene: TRBV4-1

CDR3nt: TGTGCCAGCAGTGACTCGAGGGTTTTAGATGAGCAGTTCTTC
CDR3aa: CASSDSRVLDEQFF
abundance: few
j_gene: TRBJ2-1
d_gene: .
v_gene: TRBV6-4

CDR3nt: TGTGCCAGCAGTGGGGGAAGAGGAGACACTGAAGCTTTCTTT
CDR3aa: CASSGGRGDTEAFF
abundance: .
j_gene: TRBJ1-1
d_gene: .
v_gene: TRBV5-4

CDR3nt: TGCGCCAGCAGCCAAGATAGTGGGGGCACCGGGGAGCTGTTTTTT
CDR3aa: CASSQDSGGTGELFF
abundance: .
j_gene: TRBJ2-2
d_gene: .
v_gene: TRBV4-1

CDR3nt: TGTGCCAGCATTCCAAGCCCCACTGGCATCTATGGCTACACCTTC
CDR3aa: CASIPSPTGIYGYTF
abundance: few
j_gene: TRBJ1-2
d_gene: .
v_gene: TRBV6-1

CDR3nt: TGTGCCAGCCAAATGTTACCGGGACTAGCAGCCGATACGCAGTATTTT
CDR3aa: CASQMLPGLAADTQYF
abundance: few
j_gene: TRBJ2-3
d_gene: TRBD2
v_gene: TRBV25-1

CDR3nt: TGTGCCAGCAGCCCCCTAGGTGCGCGTGCGGGTGAGCAGTTCTTC
CDR3aa: CASSPLGARAGEQFF
abundance: few
j_gene: TRBJ2-1
d_gene: .
v_gene: TRBV7-8

CDR3nt: TGTGCCAGCAGCTTGGGTAGGGGGATGGATACGCAGTATTTT
CDR3aa: CASSLGRGMDTQYF
abundance: .
j_gene: TRBJ2-3
d_gene: .
v_gene: TRBV5-6

CDR3nt: TGTGCCAGCAGTGACAGGGATAATTCACCCCTCCACTTT
CDR3aa: CASSDRDNSPLHF
abundance: many
j_gene: TRBJ1-6
d_gene: .
v_gene: TRBV6-1

CDR3nt: TGTGCCAGTAGCCCATTCTCTGGGGCCAACGTCCTGACTTTC
CDR3aa: CASSPFSGANVLTF
abundance: .
j_gene: TRBJ2-6
d_gene: .
v_gene: TRBV19

CDR3nt: TGCAGCGTTGATTGGGGCTACAATGAGCAGTTCTTC
CDR3aa: CSVDWGYNEQFF
abundance: .
j_gene: TRBJ2-1
d_gene: .
v_gene: TRBV29-1

CDR3nt: TGCGCCAGCAGCTCCCTCGAATATCTCCAAGAGACCCAGTACTTC
CDR3aa: CASSSLEYLQETQYF
abundance: .
j_gene: TRBJ2-5
d_gene: .
v_gene: TRBV5-1

CDR3nt: TGTGCCAGCAGCTCGCAGGGGGTGGGGACCTACAATGAGCAGTTCTTC
CDR3aa: CASSSQGVGTYNEQFF
abundance: few
j_gene: TRBJ2-1
d_gene: TRBD1
v_gene: TRBV11-3

CDR3nt: TGTGCCACCAGTGAGACAGCGGAGCAGTTCTTC
CDR3aa: CATSETAEQFF
abundance: .
j_gene: TRBJ2-1
d_gene: .
v_gene: TRBV24-1

CDR3nt: TGCGCCAGCAGCCAAGATGAAGGGGATTGGAACAATGAGCAGTTCTTC
CDR3aa: CASSQDEGDWNNEQFF
abundance: .
j_gene: TRBJ2-1
d_gene: .
v_gene: TRBV4-3

CDR3nt: TGTGCCAGCAGTTTAAGTGGGGGACAGGGCCAAGAGACCCAGTACTTC
CDR3aa: CASSLSGGQGQETQYF
abundance: few
j_gene: TRBJ2-5
d_gene: TRBD1
v_gene: TRBV27

CDR3nt: TGTGCCAGCAGCTTAGCCGGGACAGGATCAGGGTATGGCTACACCTTC
CDR3aa: CASSLAGTGSGYGYTF
abundance: .
j_gene: TRBJ1-2
d_gene: TRBD1
v_gene: TRBV7-8